This TCR beta chain was retrieved from a study of blood T cell repertoires in COVID-19. Study-level information: Acute and convalescent COVID-19 samples came from the United States, Italy and Spain.

Original data processing: It was from reference gene primer amplification that nucleated cell counts were estimated. Sequencing was performed with immunoSEQ multiplex PCR; in TCRdb, only in-frame clones are kept and a portion is missing. V and J calls and clone size are as listed in that table; D and trimming were resolved from the DNA. The data hold some 50,000 clones, with 65% to 80% observed a single time. This CDR3 contains 15 residues. V was trimmed by 0 bases and J by 7 bases, leaving 15 bases between them. From germline, CDR1 is MGHDK and CDR2 SYGVNS. This chain links TRBV25-1 with TRBJ1-2; TRBD1 might be the D (6 bases). The sequence came from a human donor with active or convalescent COVID-19. The donor label of this sample is uncertain. The sample was peripheral blood. The CDR3 here is CASSEYVGQFGGYTF. Written as DNA, the CDR3 is TGTGCCAGCAGTGAATATGTCGGACAGTTCGGTGGCTACACCTTC.